Listed below are T cell receptor beta chains from one sample, sequenced in a study of T cells in Graves' hyperthyroidism and ophthalmopathy. One entry per CDR3 protein results from TCRdb running MiXCR on the multiplex PCR reads. The sample gives 550,000 to 600,000 distinct CDR3 sequences, more than 45% of which show up once; around a fifth is in the top ten. The sequenced material came from peripheral blood or thyroid tissue (not recorded which). Source of these receptors: an adult woman with Graves' disease, either hyperthyroidism or ophthalmopathy (not recorded which). The CDR3 runs from the conserved cysteine through the conserved F or W. The D gene is left open where the match is weak. Expanded clones are given a class, and other clones once, few, many or no size at all.

D gene,J gene,V gene,clone size,CDR3 length,CDR3 DNA,CDR3 protein
NA,TRBJ1-1,TRBV11-2,once,16,TGTGCCAGCAGCTCGCCAGGGGCGGCCCCCAGTTCTGAAGCTTTCTTT,CASSSPGAAPSSEAFF
TRBD2,TRBJ2-5,TRBV5-1,many,15,TGCGCCAGCAGCTTAATCGGGACTAGCGAAGAGACCCAGTACTTC,CASSLIGTSEETQYF
TRBD1,TRBJ1-4,TRBV6-5,NA,14,TGTGCCAGCAGACTGACAGGGTTGGATGAAAAACTGTTTTTT,CASRLTGLDEKLFF
TRBD2,TRBJ2-5,TRBV20-1,NA,16,TGCAGTGCTGGGGGGCTAGCGGGAGGGAGACAAGAGACCCAGTACTTC,CSAGGLAGGRQETQYF
NA,TRBJ2-7,TRBV24-1,NA,9,TGTGCCACCGACTCGGAGGCTGGGTTC,CATDSEAGF
NA,TRBJ1-1,TRBV2,NA,13,TGTGCCAGCAGTGAACAGATAAATCCTGAAGCTTTCTTT,CASSEQINPEAFF
NA,TRBJ1-3,TRBV15,NA,12,TGTGCCACCAGAAGAGATTCACCCACCATATATTTT,CATRRDSPTIYF
TRBD2,TRBJ2-2,TRBV28,NA,17,TGTGCCAGCTCCTCGGTTGGAGAGACTAGCGTCACCGGGGAGCTGTTTTTT,CASSSVGETSVTGELFF
TRBD1,TRBJ1-2,TRBV9,NA,14,TGTGCCAGCAGCGGCGGACAGGGGGCTAAGGGCTACACCTTC,CASSGGQGAKGYTF
NA,TRBJ2-7,TRBV20-1,NA,14,TGCAGTGCTGCTACCGGGGCCCTCTCCTACGAGCAGTACTTC,CSAATGALSYEQYF
TRBD1,TRBJ2-1,TRBV10-3,NA,15,TGTGCCATCAGTGAGTCGCGAAGGGGGCACAATGAGCAGTTCTTC,CAISESRRGHNEQFF
NA,TRBJ1-1,TRBV20-1,few,17,TGCAGTGCGCCCGGTAGGGGGGTAATCTCCATGAACACTGAAGCTTTCTTT,CSAPGRGVISMNTEAFF
NA,TRBJ2-7,TRBV19,NA,10,TGTGCCAGTAGTATAGCCGGGCAGTACTTC,CASSIAGQYF
NA,TRBJ2-7,TRBV6-1,many,13,TGTGCCAGCGAGTTCGACGTATCCTACGAGCAGTACTTC,CASEFDVSYEQYF
TRBD2,TRBJ2-3,TRBV2,many,13,TGTGCCAGCAATCAGCGGGGGGGGGATACGCAGTATTTT,CASNQRGGDTQYF
TRBD1,TRBJ1-6,TRBV7-7,NA,17,TGCGCCAGCAGCCAAGATTATTTCGGGACAGGGGCCGCACCCCTCCACTTT,CASSQDYFGTGAAPLHF
NA,TRBJ1-4,TRBV6-6,many,15,TGTGCCAGCAGTTACACCGCAGGGGTGGGGGAAAAACTGTTTTTT,CASSYTAGVGEKLFF
TRBD1,TRBJ1-1,TRBV7-9,many,17,TGTGCCAGCAGCCGAAGCGGGACAGGTGGGGGGTGGACTGAAGCTTTCTTT,CASSRSGTGGGWTEAFF
TRBD1,TRBJ1-2,TRBV7-2,NA,14,TGTGCCAGCAGGAGAACAGGGGGCGTCTATGGCTACACCTTC,CASRRTGGVYGYTF
TRBD1,TRBJ2-7,TRBV18,few,14,TGTGCCAGCTCACGGGACAGGGGGGATTACGAGCAGTACTTC,CASSRDRGDYEQYF
NA,TRBJ2-1,TRBV10-3,NA,13,TGTGCCATCACCAACAATGGGAGAAATGAGCAGTTCTTC,CAITNNGRNEQFF
NA,TRBJ1-6,TRBV25-1,NA,19,TGTGCCAGCAGTGCTAGGGGGGTAGTAGGGAGCTCCTATAATTCACCCCTCCACTTT,CASSARGVVGSSYNSPLHF
NA,TRBJ1-1,TRBV10-3,NA,14,TGTGCCATCCCCGAAGGTTGGACGAACACTGAAGCTTTCTTT,CAIPEGWTNTEAFF
TRBD1,TRBJ1-5,TRBV7-2,many,15,TGTACCAGCAGCTTAGACAGGGGATCCAATCAGCCCCAGCATTTT,CTSSLDRGSNQPQHF
NA,TRBJ2-5,TRBV12-3/TRBV12-4,many,15,TGTGCCAGCAGACATGAGGGTGGGGGTCAAGAGACCCAGTACTTC,CASRHEGGGQETQYF
NA,TRBJ1-3,TRBV20-1,NA,17,TGCAGTGCTAGAGATAGCCTACGGCTATACTATGGCTACACCATATATTTT,CSARDSLRLYYGYTIYF
NA,TRBJ2-2,TRBV5-1,many,17,TGCGCCAGCAGACTTTTTCCGGGACATACGACCACCGGGGAGCTGTTTTTT,CASRLFPGHTTTGELFF
TRBD1,TRBJ2-2,TRBV6-5,many,15,TGTGCCAGCAGTTACTCAACAGGGGGAGCCGGGGAGCTGTTTTTT,CASSYSTGGAGELFF
TRBD1,TRBJ1-6,TRBV20-1,many,16,TGCAGTGCTCCCGGGACAGGGGCCTCCTATAATTCACCCCTCCACTTT,CSAPGTGASYNSPLHF
TRBD2,TRBJ2-5,TRBV7-6,NA,16,TGTGCCAGCAGCTTTCGAGCGGCGGGGGGGCAAGAGACCCAGTACTTC,CASSFRAAGGQETQYF
TRBD2,TRBJ2-5,TRBV10-3,NA,15,TGTGCCAGCAGCGGAAACGGACTAGCGGGGGAGACCCAGTACTTC,CASSGNGLAGETQYF
NA,TRBJ1-1,TRBV7-2,NA,14,TGTGCCAGCAGCATTATCAGGGGTGGGACTGAAGCTTTCTTT,CASSIIRGGTEAFF
TRBD2,TRBJ2-7,TRBV4-1,many,14,TGCGCCAGCAGCCTCCGGACTAGCTCCCACGAGCAGTACTTC,CASSLRTSSHEQYF
NA,TRBJ1-2,TRBV30,few,14,TGTGCCTGGAGGCGCGGGAACCGGTTGCAGGGCTACACCTTC,CAWRRGNRLQGYTF
TRBD2,TRBJ2-7,TRBV15,many,16,TGTGCCACCAGCAGAGGTCGACTAGCGGGATCCTACGAGCAGTACTTC,CATSRGRLAGSYEQYF
NA,TRBJ2-5,TRBV6-5,NA,13,TGTGCCAGCAGTTATTGGTCCAAGGAGACCCAGTACTTC,CASSYWSKETQYF
NA,TRBJ2-5,TRBV10-3,NA,15,TGTGCCATCAGCTCGGCTTGGGCAGACCAAGAGACCCAGTACTTC,CAISSAWADQETQYF
TRBD2,TRBJ2-7,TRBV7-9,many,14,TGTGCCAGCAGCCATAGCGGGAGCCGCCACGAGCAGTACTTC,CASSHSGSRHEQYF
NA,TRBJ1-5,TRBV19,NA,12,TGTGCGAAGGACAGCCTCAATCAGCCCCAGCATTTT,CAKDSLNQPQHF
TRBD2,TRBJ2-5,TRBV5-1,many,14,TGCGCCAGCAGCGATGCGGGGGGGGAAGAGACCCAGTACTTC,CASSDAGGEETQYF
NA,TRBJ1-1,TRBV12-3/TRBV12-4,NA,12,TGTGCCAGCACCCTTGGACGGTCCATAGCTTTCTTT,CASTLGRSIAFF
NA,TRBJ1-5,TRBV3-1,many,14,TGTGCCAGCAGCCAATCGGGGTCTGGGGAACAATTGGATTTT,CASSQSGSGEQLDF
NA,TRBJ2-5,TRBV7-8,NA,15,TGTGCCAGCAGCTTACGGGACAAGGGAGGCGAGACCCAGTACTTC,CASSLRDKGGETQYF
TRBD2,TRBJ2-5,TRBV7-9,NA,15,TGTGCCAGCAGCGGACTAGCGGGATTGTTAGAGACCCAGTACTTC,CASSGLAGLLETQYF
TRBD1,TRBJ2-2,TRBV5-1,many,17,TGCGCCAGCAGCTTGGACCAAGACAGGGATTGGACCGGGGAGCTGTTTTTT,CASSLDQDRDWTGELFF
NA,TRBJ1-5,TRBV12-3/TRBV12-4,NA,15,TGTGCCAGCAGTCCGATTTTGGGAACCAATCAGCCCCAGCATTTT,CASSPILGTNQPQHF
NA,TRBJ2-6,TRBV12-3/TRBV12-4,few,14,TGTGCCAGCAGTTCGTACTCTGGGGCCAACGTCCTGACTTTC,CASSSYSGANVLTF
NA,TRBJ2-7,TRBV14,NA,14,TGTGCCAGCAGCCGGGCAGACCGATCCTACGAGCAGTACTTC,CASSRADRSYEQYF
TRBD2,TRBJ2-3,TRBV14,NA,16,TGTGCCAGCAGCCAAATAGCGGGAGGCGTTTCAGATACGCAGTATTTT,CASSQIAGGVSDTQYF
NA,TRBJ2-6,TRBV19,NA,17,TGTGCCAGTAGTAGTGCAACAGGGTACTCTGGGGCCAACGTCCTGACTTTC,CASSSATGYSGANVLTF
NA,TRBJ1-2,TRBV14,NA,15,TGTGCCTGCAGCGTAGAAGCGGGACGGCGATATGGCTACACCTTC,CACSVEAGRRYGYTF
NA,TRBJ2-5,TRBV10-1,NA,13,TGCGCCAGCAGTAGCGCAAAACAAGAGACCCAGTACTTC,CASSSAKQETQYF
NA,TRBJ1-1,TRBV29-1,NA,16,TGCAGCGTTGAAGAACTAGCGGGAGTAGGCGCGGGTGAAGCTTTCTTT,CSVEELAGVGAGEAFF
TRBD2,TRBJ2-7,TRBV5-1,NA,15,TGCGCCAGCTCCGCTGACACGGGAGGTGTCTACGAGCAGTACTTC,CASSADTGGVYEQYF
NA,TRBJ2-7,TRBV11-2,many,13,TGTGCCAGCAGTTTGATCCGGGACTACGAGCAGTACTTC,CASSLIRDYEQYF
NA,TRBJ1-4,TRBV4-1,many,13,TGCGCCAGCAGCCTCGCAATCGCCGGAAAACTGTTTTTT,CASSLAIAGKLFF
NA,TRBJ2-2,TRBV2,NA,15,TGTGCCAGCAGTGAACTCATGGGGAACACCGGGGAGCTGTTTTTT,CASSELMGNTGELFF